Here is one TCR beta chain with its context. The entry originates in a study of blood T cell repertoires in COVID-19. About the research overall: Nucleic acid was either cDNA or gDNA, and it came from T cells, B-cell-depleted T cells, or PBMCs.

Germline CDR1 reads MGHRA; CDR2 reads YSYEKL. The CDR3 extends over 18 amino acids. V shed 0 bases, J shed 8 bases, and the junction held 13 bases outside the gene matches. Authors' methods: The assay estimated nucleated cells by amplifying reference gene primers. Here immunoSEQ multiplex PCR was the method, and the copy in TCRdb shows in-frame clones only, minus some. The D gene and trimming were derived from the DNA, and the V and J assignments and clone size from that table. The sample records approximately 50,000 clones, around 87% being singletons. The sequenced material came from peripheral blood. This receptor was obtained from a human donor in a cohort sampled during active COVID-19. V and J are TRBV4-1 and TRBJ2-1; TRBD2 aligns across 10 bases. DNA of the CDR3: TGCGCCAGCAGCCAAGATAAGACCGGGACTAGCGTCTTGGATGAGCAGTTCTTC. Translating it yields CASSQDKTGTSVLDEQFF.